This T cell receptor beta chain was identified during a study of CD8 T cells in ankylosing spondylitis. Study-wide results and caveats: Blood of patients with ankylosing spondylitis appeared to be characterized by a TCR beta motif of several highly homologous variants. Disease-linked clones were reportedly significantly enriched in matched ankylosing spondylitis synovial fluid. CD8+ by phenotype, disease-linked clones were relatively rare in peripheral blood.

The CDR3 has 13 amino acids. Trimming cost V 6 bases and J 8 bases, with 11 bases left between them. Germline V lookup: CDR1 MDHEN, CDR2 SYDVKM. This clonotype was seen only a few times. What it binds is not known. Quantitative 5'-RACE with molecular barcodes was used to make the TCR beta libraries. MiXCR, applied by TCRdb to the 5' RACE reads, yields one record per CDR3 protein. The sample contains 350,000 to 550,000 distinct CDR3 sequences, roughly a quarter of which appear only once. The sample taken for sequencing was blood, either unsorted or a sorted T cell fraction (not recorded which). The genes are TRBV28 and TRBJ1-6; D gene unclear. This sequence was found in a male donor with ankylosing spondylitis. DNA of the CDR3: TGTGCCAGCAGGCTAAACCAGGATTCACCCCTCCACTTT. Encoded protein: CASRLNQDSPLHF.